A selection of T cell receptor beta chains follows, all from one sample in a study of T-cell reconstitution after alpha-beta-depleted transplantation in children. TCRdb recomputed calls from the PCR reads with MiXCR, one row per CDR3 protein. The repertoire holds some 390,000 distinct CDR3 sequences, with around 21% as singletons. The source was PBMCs from the stem cell graft donor, collected from the stem cell graft. The receptor set was obtained from a human donor who donated a stem cell graft to a child with acute myeloid leukemia. The conserved cysteine and the conserved F or W are not part of the CDR3 here.

V,J,length,CDR3
TRBV12-3/TRBV12-4,TRBJ2-2,13,ASSQREKRSGELF
TRBV7-2,TRBJ1-1,12,ASSFTISPAEAF
TRBV6-2/TRBV6-3,TRBJ1-2,14,ASSYGGPTGRDGYT
TRBV29-1,TRBJ1-1,12,SVEGLVMNTEAF
TRBV12-3/TRBV12-4,TRBJ2-3,12,ASSLSSGSLTQY
TRBV9,TRBJ2-7,13,ASSVGLAGDYEQY
TRBV18,TRBJ2-5,13,ASSMWGTKQETQY
TRBV6-2/TRBV6-3,TRBJ2-7,13,ASSHLSGLFYEQY
TRBV28,TRBJ1-3,15,ASSPIYRVGGGNTIY
TRBV24-1,TRBJ2-1,14,ATSDPSGTGANEQF
TRBV25-1,TRBJ2-1,13,ASSDGEPSYNEQF
TRBV11-2,TRBJ2-7,13,ASSRITGTPGEQY
TRBV10-3,TRBJ2-2,14,AISTRDPSNTGELF
TRBV15,TRBJ2-1,12,ATSRGGRGDEQF
TRBV28,TRBJ1-2,10,ASSSALWGYT
TRBV6-1,TRBJ1-1,12,ASSRQAMNTEAF
TRBV6-5,TRBJ2-7,12,ASSYSGLAYEQY
TRBV12-3/TRBV12-4,TRBJ1-4,13,ASSLLAATNEKLF
TRBV20-1,TRBJ2-1,10,SASGRGNEQF
TRBV10-3,TRBJ1-3,12,AHGGTAAGNTIY
TRBV20-1,TRBJ2-1,13,SASFSDPSYNEQF
TRBV5-1,TRBJ2-3,12,ASSPGSREDTQY
TRBV12-3/TRBV12-4,TRBJ2-1,12,ASSLGTRFNEQF
TRBV12-3/TRBV12-4,TRBJ2-7,12,ASSPRASLDEQY
TRBV4-2,TRBJ2-7,14,ASSQDLGEGHYEQY
TRBV29-1,TRBJ2-1,11,SVTSGRNNEQF
TRBV12-3/TRBV12-4,TRBJ2-2,11,AYGRERSEELF